This TCR beta chain was observed in a study of vaccination effects on CD4 cells after COVID-19. The protocol was immunoSEQ multiplex PCR, while the TCRdb copy is restricted to in-frame clones and leaves out a portion. This repertoire shows tens of thousands of clones, 74% found once; its top ten account for approximately 3.5%. Antigen-specific CD4+ T cells were expanded with viral peptide pools in the ViraFEST assay before sequencing. With 9 to 11 days of culture completed, CD4+ T cells were isolated. According to the study, vaccine recipients showed no prior SARS-CoV-2 infection and negative nucleocapsid antibodies. On day 3 and again on day 7, half the medium was replaced with IL-2 medium. This CDR3 is 14 amino acids long. Deletions cut 5 bases from V and 5 bases from J, with 15 bases between. CDR1 is MRHNA, CDR2 SNTAGT, per germline. In regard to this clone: Antigen unknown.

Sequencing used CD4+ T cells from PBMCs cultured with SARS-CoV-2 spike peptides, obtained before COVID-19 vaccination. The TCR sequence derives from a human donor who received a COVID-19 vaccine. The V call is TRBV6-4, the J call TRBJ1-2; TRBD1 might be the D (5 bases). This CDR3 is CASSTVAGTYGYTF. As DNA, the CDR3 is TGTGCCAGCAGTACGGTCGCAGGGACTTATGGCTACACCTTC.